Listed below are T cell receptor beta chains from one sample, sequenced in a study of T cells in Graves' hyperthyroidism and ophthalmopathy. TCRdb ran MiXCR on the multiplex PCR reads and lists one entry per CDR3 protein. Of roughly 700,000 distinct CDR3 sequences in the sample, 17% were seen once. Sequencing input: blood. The receptors stem from a man aged 45-65 years with Graves' hyperthyroidism. Each CDR3 is given with its conserved first and last residue. A D gene is named only where the DNA matches it firmly. Part of the rows lack a size; the others show once, few, many or a class for expanded clones.

CDR3aa | CDR3nt | d_gene | j_gene | v_gene | abundance
CAWSADSYNTEAFF | TGTGCCTGGAGTGCGGACAGTTATAACACTGAAGCTTTCTTT | . | TRBJ1-1 | TRBV30 | many
CASSVDSGTSYNEQFF | TGTGCCAGCAGCGTAGACAGCGGGACTAGCTACAATGAGCAGTTCTTC | TRBD2 | TRBJ2-1 | TRBV9 | .
CASSLAASGSREQFF | TGTGCCAGCAGTTTGGCGGCTAGCGGGTCCCGTGAGCAGTTCTTC | TRBD2 | TRBJ2-1 | TRBV27 | few
CASIGASGRSEQFF | TGTGCCAGCATCGGCGCTAGCGGGAGGAGTGAGCAGTTCTTC | TRBD2 | TRBJ2-1 | TRBV6-1 | few
CASSVNGNTIYF | TGTGCCAGCAGTGTCAACGGGAACACCATATATTTT | . | TRBJ1-3 | TRBV2 | many
CAQGGKPWDTGELFF | TGTGCCCAAGGGGGCAAACCCTGGGACACCGGGGAGCTGTTTTTT | TRBD1 | TRBJ2-2 | TRBV2 | many
CATSDPGRPSSYNEQFF | TGTGCCACCAGTGATCCAGGTAGACCCTCCTCCTACAATGAGCAGTTCTTC | . | TRBJ2-1 | TRBV24-1 | .
CATSGDYGNQPQHF | TGTGCCACCAGCGGGGACTATGGAAATCAGCCCCAGCATTTT | . | TRBJ1-5 | TRBV15 | many
CASSLGVDTEAFF | TGTGCCAGCAGTCTAGGTGTTGACACTGAAGCTTTCTTT | . | TRBJ1-1 | TRBV27 | many
CATSETGLAGYNEQFF | TGTGCCACCAGTGAAACAGGACTAGCGGGCTACAATGAGCAGTTCTTC | TRBD2 | TRBJ2-1 | TRBV24-1 | many
CAWTRQADSPLHF | TGTGCCTGGACTCGGCAGGCGGATTCACCCCTCCACTTT | . | TRBJ1-6 | TRBV30 | many
CASSGGGEVETQYF | TGTGCCAGCAGTGGGGGCGGGGAGGTAGAGACCCAGTACTTC | . | TRBJ2-5 | TRBV2 | many
CASRVQSGANTEAFF | TGTGCCAGCAGAGTCCAGTCAGGGGCGAACACTGAAGCTTTCTTT | . | TRBJ1-1 | TRBV28 | few
CSARDRRSGGEQYF | TGCAGTGCTAGAGATCGTAGGAGCGGAGGGGAGCAGTACTTC | . | TRBJ2-7 | TRBV20-1 | .
CASSSTLAGWDHEQYF | TGCGCCAGCAGCTCCACCCTAGCGGGATGGGACCACGAGCAGTACTTC | TRBD2 | TRBJ2-7 | TRBV5-1 | many
CAISEWMEGQPQHF | TGTGCCATCAGTGAATGGATGGAAGGTCAGCCCCAGCATTTT | . | TRBJ1-5 | TRBV10-3 | many
CASSLNGLAGYEQYF | TGTGCCAGCAGTTTAAACGGACTAGCGGGCTACGAGCAGTACTTC | TRBD2 | TRBJ2-7 | TRBV28 | many
CASSYRRQKNTEAFF | TGTGCCAGCAGTTACCGGAGGCAAAAGAACACTGAAGCTTTCTTT | . | TRBJ1-1 | TRBV6-2/TRBV6-3 | .
CASSYKQGATGNTIYF | TGTGCCAGCAGTTATAAGCAGGGGGCAACGGGAAACACCATATATTTT | TRBD1 | TRBJ1-3 | TRBV7-6 | .
CAWSVIGLAGATDTQYF | TGTGCCTGGAGTGTTATTGGGCTAGCGGGAGCAACCGATACGCAGTATTTT | TRBD2 | TRBJ2-3 | TRBV30 | once
CASRDSGSSREKLFF | TGTGCCAGCAGGGACTCAGGTAGTAGTCGTGAAAAACTGTTTTTT | . | TRBJ1-4 | TRBV6-1 | many
CASSGTGELFF | TGTGCCAGCTCGGGGACCGGGGAGCTGTTTTTT | . | TRBJ2-2 | TRBV27 | many
CATSELEGEHEQFF | TGTGCCACCTCAGAGCTAGAGGGAGAGCATGAGCAGTTCTTC | . | TRBJ2-1 | TRBV2 | .
CASSFSRGYTF | TGTGCCAGCAGTTTTAGTCGGGGCTACACCTTC | . | TRBJ1-2 | TRBV12-3/TRBV12-4 | .
CASSIQGAGANVLTF | TGTGCCAGTAGTATACAGGGGGCTGGGGCCAACGTCCTGACTTTC | TRBD1 | TRBJ2-6 | TRBV19 | many
CASNPGGTTYEQYF | TGTGCCAGCAACCCCGGCGGGACCACCTACGAGCAGTACTTC | . | TRBJ2-7 | TRBV28 | few
CASSFGTSGPSTDTQYF | TGTGCCAGCAGCTTTGGGACTAGCGGACCTAGCACAGATACGCAGTATTTT | TRBD2 | TRBJ2-3 | TRBV7-2 | many
CASSQEDSGQETQYF | TGTGCCAGCAGCCAAGAGGACTCCGGACAAGAGACCCAGTACTTC | . | TRBJ2-5 | TRBV3-1 | .
CASSRLTIHEQYF | TGTGCCAGCAGTCGCTTGACTATCCACGAGCAGTACTTC | . | TRBJ2-7 | TRBV28 | .
CASGGDPYEQYF | TGTGCCAGCGGAGGGGACCCATACGAGCAGTACTTC | . | TRBJ2-7 | TRBV9 | few
CASARDRGSGANVLTF | TGTGCCAGTGCCCGGGACAGGGGTTCAGGGGCCAACGTCCTGACTTTC | TRBD1 | TRBJ2-6 | TRBV19 | .
CASSGLDEQYF | TGTGCCAGCAGCGGCCTGGACGAGCAGTACTTC | . | TRBJ2-7 | TRBV28 | .
CSAYPLAGYYNEQFF | TGCAGCGCCTACCCTCTAGCGGGATATTACAATGAGCAGTTCTTC | TRBD2 | TRBJ2-1 | TRBV29-1 | many
CASSPSTSGVYEQYF | TGTGCCAGCAGCCCCTCGACTAGCGGGGTATACGAGCAGTACTTC | TRBD2 | TRBJ2-7 | TRBV9 | .
CAISRGDSRESYNEQFF | TGTGCCATCAGTAGGGGGGACAGCCGAGAGTCCTACAATGAGCAGTTCTTC | . | TRBJ2-1 | TRBV10-3 | many
CASSLALTWFGNTIYF | TGTGCCAGCAGCTTAGCCCTGACGTGGTTTGGAAACACCATATATTTT | . | TRBJ1-3 | TRBV11-2 | many
CASSLQQPLHF | TGTGCCAGCAGCCTCCAGCAACCCCTCCACTTT | . | TRBJ1-6 | TRBV2 | many
CASSPKGSMNTEAFF | TGTGCCAGCAGCCCCAAGGGGAGTATGAACACTGAAGCTTTCTTT | . | TRBJ1-1 | TRBV3-1 | .
CASSYFTPSGANVLTF | TGTGCCAGCAGTTACTTTACACCATCTGGGGCCAACGTCCTGACTTTC | . | TRBJ2-6 | TRBV27 | few
CASMNPSGANVLTF | TGTGCCAGCATGAACCCGTCGGGGGCCAACGTCCTGACTTTC | . | TRBJ2-6 | TRBV28 | .
CAWSVLNSPLHF | TGTGCCTGGAGTGTCCTAAATTCACCCCTCCACTTT | . | TRBJ1-6 | TRBV30 | many
CASSADNEKLFF | TGTGCCAGCAGCGCGGATAATGAAAAACTGTTTTTT | . | TRBJ1-4 | TRBV7-8 | .
CASSAPRDTGELFF | TGTGCCAGCAGTGCCCCCCGGGACACCGGGGAGCTGTTTTTT | . | TRBJ2-2 | TRBV28 | few
CSARDFGVPVAADTQYF | TGCAGTGCTAGAGATTTTGGGGTCCCCGTGGCGGCAGATACGCAGTATTTT | . | TRBJ2-3 | TRBV20-1 | .
CASTGWAPAQGTEAFF | TGTGCCAGTACAGGGTGGGCACCCGCCCAAGGGACTGAAGCTTTCTTT | . | TRBJ1-1 | TRBV19 | few
CATSDGQVNEQFF | TGTGCCACCAGTGATGGTCAGGTCAATGAGCAGTTCTTC | . | TRBJ2-1 | TRBV24-1 | .
CASSDWTGADTEAFF | TGTGCCAGCAGTGATTGGACAGGAGCGGACACTGAAGCTTTCTTT | TRBD1 | TRBJ1-1 | TRBV6-2/TRBV6-3 | many
CASSSGDSSNQPQHF | TGTGCCAGCAGCTCGGGCGACAGCAGCAATCAGCCCCAGCATTTT | . | TRBJ1-5 | TRBV7-9 | many
CASSEDRGNIQYF | TGTGCCAGCAGCGAAGACAGGGGAAACATTCAGTACTTC | TRBD1 | TRBJ2-4 | TRBV14 | few
CASSSTGNTGELFF | TGTGCCAGTAGTTCGACGGGCAACACCGGGGAGCTGTTTTTT | . | TRBJ2-2 | TRBV19 | many
CASSSRQGPGADTQYF | TGTGCCAGCAGCTCTCGACAGGGACCCGGTGCGGATACGCAGTATTTT | TRBD1 | TRBJ2-3 | TRBV7-6 | few
CASRAASFLDEQFF | TGTGCCAGCAGGGCGGCTAGTTTTCTGGATGAGCAGTTCTTC | . | TRBJ2-1 | TRBV2 | .
CASSQDGLAVSPETQYF | TGCGCCAGCAGCCAAGATGGGCTAGCGGTCTCCCCGGAGACCCAGTACTTC | TRBD2 | TRBJ2-5 | TRBV4-1 | few
CASSWETGRDEQFF | TGTGCCAGCAGCTGGGAGACAGGGCGGGATGAGCAGTTCTTC | TRBD1 | TRBJ2-1 | TRBV5-6 | .
CATRDRGLFDSGNTIYF | TGCGCCACCCGGGACAGGGGGTTATTCGACTCTGGAAACACCATATATTTT | TRBD1 | TRBJ1-3 | TRBV10-1 | few